These 6 T cell receptor beta chains came from one sample sequenced in a study of response to subunit inactivated influenza vaccine. TCRdb re-called the RT-PCR reads with MiXCR, one entry per CDR3 protein. Of 450,000 to 550,000 distinct CDR3 sequences in the sample, roughly 25% were seen once. The sample in question was CD4+ T cells sorted from PBMCs, obtained approximately 5 days after vaccination. These receptors came from a man aged 50-59 years who received an inactivated influenza vaccine.

This clonotype was seen only a few times. CDR3: CSAKGDLTSGYNEQFF. The CDR3 coding sequence is TGCAGTGCTAAAGGGGATCTGACTAGCGGCTACAATGAGCAGTTCTTC. J is TRBJ2-1 and V is TRBV20-1, with 9 nucleotides matching TRBD2. CDR1 is DFQATT, CDR2 SNEGSKA, per germline (reference sequence). V shed 4 bases and J 3 bases; nucleotides not matched to a gene: 10. The CDR3 is 16 residues long.

This clonotype was seen more than once but under ten times. The genes are TRBV12-3 or TRBV12-4 and TRBJ2-5; 8 positions match TRBD1. This CDR3 has 16 residues. V shed 4 bases and J 4 bases; nucleotides not matched to a gene: 11. DNA for the CDR3: TGTGCCAGCAGTTCCGGACAGGGAGTCTCGCGAGAGACCCAGTACTTC. Its protein product is CASSSGQGVSRETQYF.

This clonotype was found a few times. CDR3 sequence: CRGGGYGHEQYF. CDR3 nucleotides: TGCCGAGGGGGAGGGTACGGTCACGAGCAGTACTTC. The genes are TRBV20-1 and TRBJ2-7; TRBD2 is a possible D gene (7 bases). The CDR3 is 12 amino acids. Germline-derived CDR1 and CDR2 are DFQATT and SNEGSKA (reference sequence).

This clonotype appeared many times. The V gene is TRBV5-1, the J gene TRBJ2-3; weak D call: TRBD2 (5 bases). Germline CDR1 and CDR2: SGHRS and YFSETQ. The CDR3 extends over 15 amino acids. Trimming took off 0 bases at V and 4 bases at J, with 12 bases between the two ends. The DNA for the CDR3 is TGCGCCAGCAGCTTGGGCGGCAGAGCGGCAGATACGCAGTATTTT. It specifies CASSLGGRAADTQYF.

This chain connects TRBV5-1 to TRBJ1-5; no clear D gene. The V end lost 0 bases, the J end lost 7 bases, and 8 bases lay between the germline ends. CDR1 SGHRS and CDR2 YFSETQ come from the germline V gene. The length of the CDR3 is 13 residues. The CDR3 bases are TGCGCCAGCAGCTTGGGGAAAGGACAGCCCCAGCATTTT. Protein product: CASSLGKGQPQHF.

This rearrangement joins TRBV2 to TRBJ1-5; 7 bases line up with TRBD1. V lost 10 bases to trimming and J lost 3 bases; unmatched junction nucleotides: 6. Germline CDR1 is SNHLY and CDR2 is FYNNEI. This CDR3 has 13 residues. CDR3 nucleotides: TGTGCCACCTCGGGACAGCCCAATCAGCCCCAGCATTTT. This sequence encodes CATSGQPNQPQHF.